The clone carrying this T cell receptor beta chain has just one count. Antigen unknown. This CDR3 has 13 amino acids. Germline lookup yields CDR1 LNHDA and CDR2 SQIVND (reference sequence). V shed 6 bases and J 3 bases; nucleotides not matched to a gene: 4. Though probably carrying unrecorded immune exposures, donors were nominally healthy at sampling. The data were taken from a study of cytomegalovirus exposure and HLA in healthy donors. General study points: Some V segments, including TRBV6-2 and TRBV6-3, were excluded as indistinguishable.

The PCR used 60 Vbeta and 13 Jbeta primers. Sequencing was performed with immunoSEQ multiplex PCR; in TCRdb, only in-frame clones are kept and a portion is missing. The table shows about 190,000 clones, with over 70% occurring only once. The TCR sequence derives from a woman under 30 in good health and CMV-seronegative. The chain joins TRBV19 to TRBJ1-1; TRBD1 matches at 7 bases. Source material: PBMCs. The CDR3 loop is CASRYTGDTEAFF. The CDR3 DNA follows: TGTGCCAGTAGGTATACAGGGGACACTGAAGCTTTCTTT.